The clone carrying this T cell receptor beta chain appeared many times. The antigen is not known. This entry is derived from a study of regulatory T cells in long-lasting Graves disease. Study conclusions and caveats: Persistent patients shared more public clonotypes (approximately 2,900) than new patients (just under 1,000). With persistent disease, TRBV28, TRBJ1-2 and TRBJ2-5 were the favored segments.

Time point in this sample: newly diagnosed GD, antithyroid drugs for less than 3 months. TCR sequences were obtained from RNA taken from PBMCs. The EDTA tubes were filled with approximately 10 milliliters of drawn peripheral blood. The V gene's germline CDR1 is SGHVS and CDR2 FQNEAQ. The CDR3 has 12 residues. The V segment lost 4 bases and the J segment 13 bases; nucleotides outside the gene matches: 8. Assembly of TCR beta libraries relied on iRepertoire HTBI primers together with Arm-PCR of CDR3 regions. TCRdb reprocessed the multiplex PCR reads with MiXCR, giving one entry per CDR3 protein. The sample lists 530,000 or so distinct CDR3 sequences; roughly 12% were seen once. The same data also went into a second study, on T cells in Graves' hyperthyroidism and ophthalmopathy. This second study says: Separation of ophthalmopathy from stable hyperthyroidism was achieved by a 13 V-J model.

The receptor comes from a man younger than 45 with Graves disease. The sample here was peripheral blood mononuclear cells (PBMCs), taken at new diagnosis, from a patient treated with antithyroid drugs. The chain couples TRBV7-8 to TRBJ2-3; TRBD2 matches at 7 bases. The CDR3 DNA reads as TGTGCCAGCAGCTACGAAGCGGGGCTTGAGTATTTT. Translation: CASSYEAGLEYF.